This T cell receptor (beta chain) is from a study of blood T cell repertoires in COVID-19 (dated by TCRdb to about 2020). In the study overall: Samples from collaborators originated in the United States, Italy and Spain and spanned both the acute and convalescent phases of COVID-19. Nearly every sample came with metadata listing a de-identified subject ID, COVID-19 status, age in years and sex. The prospective study material was composed of cDNA or gDNA derived from T cells, B-cell-depleted T cells, or PBMCs. The samples were drawn from two sources: the first 160 participants of the ongoing ImmuneRACE study, and 1,254 subjects contributed by 6 global collaborators. Where available, HLA class I and class II types were taken from metadata supplied by the sample provider and were not determined by assay-based typing. Subjects who had been exposed to COVID-19, were actively infected with it, or had recovered from it provided the deeply sampled blood TCRbeta repertoires that made up the dataset. The repertoires were released in a freely available public database meant as a resource for research on the immune response to SARS-CoV-2. Here is what the overall study found, with its caveats: How much clinical and demographic metadata was included differed by source and by participant, and the metadata was provided uncurated.

Notes on this clone: The antigen it binds to is not known. No quality values exist for individual bases; no much larger clone is one base distant.

One collaborating source in Seattle enrolled patients during active infection and followed them longitudinally through the course of disease. Whole blood was collected in K2EDTA tubes by collaborating institutions according to the institutions' own protocols. For TCRbeta analysis, collaborator samples were shipped as frozen whole blood, as isolated PBMCs, or as DNA extracted from either sample type. The immunoSEQ Assay, a bias-controlled multiplex PCR, was used to amplify TCRbeta CDR3 regions from genomic DNA. Per the original workflow: The number of nucleated cells in each sample was estimated by amplification of reference gene primers within the assay. To quantify the absolute abundance of each unique TCRbeta CDR3 rearrangement, sequence reads were collapsed and filtered. For each sample, productive Simpson clonality was calculated by taking the square root of Simpson's diversity index across productive rearrangements. Imported from immuneACCESS, the table was reduced by TCRdb to in-frame sequences with V and J called. These copies leave out some clones; in studies compared against another copy, an unresolved V gene accounts for under half, and the cause of the remainder is not known. The DNA gave D and trimming, while V, J and clone size come from that table. In all, the sample holds hundreds of thousands of clones, and about four fifths of those were seen once. Approximately 7.5% of the sample is in the top ten clones.

Trimming at the junction amounts to 2 bases on V and 8 bases on J, and the germline ends lie 14 bases apart. The CDR3 covers 14 residues, taking in both the cysteine and the phenylalanine. Just CDR3 DNA is preserved here, 42 bases in frame from base 1. CDR1 KGHSH and CDR2 LQKENI are derived from the germline V gene. The sequence joins TRBV18 to TRBJ2-3; the D region possibly corresponds to TRBD2 (5 bases align). The sequence came from an elderly woman with COVID-19, enrolled during active disease. Material for sequencing was peripheral blood. For the CDR3, the sequence is CASSPNPTMGTQYF. The nucleotides are TGTGCCAGCTCACCAAATCCGACTATGGGTACGCAGTATTTT.